This T cell receptor beta chain was sequenced for a study of prognosis after radiotherapy for stage I lung cancer. Whole-study results and caveats: Reportedly, metastasis status was linked to differences in TRBV and TRBJ usage frequencies.

Two-round multiplex PCR, the amplification method, yielded TCR beta CDR3 from genomic DNA. Every TRBV and TRBJ gene had its own specific primer in first-round PCR. In TCRdb, the multiplex PCR reads were re-called with MiXCR into one record per CDR3 protein. The sample consists of more than 30,000 distinct CDR3 sequences, 35% to 45% of them appearing once. This clonotype was counted at least ten times. Antigen unknown. The sequence derives from a donor of 50 years or more with non-small cell lung cancer. Source: PBMCs, taken before or after stereotactic body radiation therapy (not recorded which).

CDR3 coding DNA: TGCGCCAGCAGCCAAGGACTAGCGGGTTACACCGGGGAGCTGTTTTTT. Its translation is CASSQGLAGYTGELFF. The J gene is TRBJ2-2, the V gene TRBV4-1; TRBD2 matches at 10 bases. Germline CDR1 and CDR2: MGHRA and YSYEKL. J gave up 3 bases and V 1 base, and 2 bases lay outside the gene matches. This CDR3 contains 16 residues.